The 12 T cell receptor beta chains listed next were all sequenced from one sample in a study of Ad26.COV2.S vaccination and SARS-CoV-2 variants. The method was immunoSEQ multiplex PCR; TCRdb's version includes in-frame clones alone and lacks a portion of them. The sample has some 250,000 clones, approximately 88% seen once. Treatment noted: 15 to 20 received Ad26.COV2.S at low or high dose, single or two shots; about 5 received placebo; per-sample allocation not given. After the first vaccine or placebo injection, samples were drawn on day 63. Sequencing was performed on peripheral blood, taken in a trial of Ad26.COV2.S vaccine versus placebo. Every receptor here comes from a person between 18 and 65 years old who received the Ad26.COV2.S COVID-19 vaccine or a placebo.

The CDR3 DNA sequence: TGTGCCAGCTCACCCCTAGCGCCGTACAATGAGCAGTTCTTC. Protein: CASSPLAPYNEQFF. The rearrangement joins TRBV18 to TRBJ2-1; perhaps TRBD2 as D (6 bases). Germline V lookup: CDR1 KGHSH, CDR2 LQKENI. The ends were cut back, 3 bases at V and 4 bases at J, with 10 bases in the middle. This CDR3 contains 14 residues. Filled out from reference TRBV18 and TRBJ2-1, the complete variable domain reads NAGVMQNPRHLVRRRGQEARLRCSPMKGHSHVYWYRQLPEEGLKFMVYLQKENIIDESGMPKERFSAEFPKEGPSILRIQQVVRGDSAAYFCASSPLAPYNEQFFGPGTRLTVL.

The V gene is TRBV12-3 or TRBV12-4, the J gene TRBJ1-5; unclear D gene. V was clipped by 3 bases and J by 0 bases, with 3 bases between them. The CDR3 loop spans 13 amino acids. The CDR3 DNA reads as TGTGCCAGCAGTTTCTATAGCAATCAGCCCCAGCATTTT. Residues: CASSFYSNQPQHF.

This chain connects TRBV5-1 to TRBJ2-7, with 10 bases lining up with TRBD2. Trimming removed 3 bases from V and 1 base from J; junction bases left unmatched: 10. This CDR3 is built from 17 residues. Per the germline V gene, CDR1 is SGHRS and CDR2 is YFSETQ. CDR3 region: CASSSYFSGGPSYEQYF. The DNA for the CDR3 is TGCGCCAGCAGCTCTTACTTTAGCGGGGGGCCATCCTACGAGCAGTACTTC.

Here the CDR3 reads CASSLVGGARETQYF. DNA of the CDR3: TGTGCCAGCAGCTTAGTTGGGGGGGCCCGGGAGACCCAGTACTTC. The gene calls are TRBV7-2 and TRBJ2-5, with D perhaps TRBD2 (7 bases). The CDR3 is made up of 15 amino acids. Trimming removed 1 base from V and 5 bases from J, with 14 bases in between. Germline CDR1 reads SGHTA; CDR2 reads FQGNSA.

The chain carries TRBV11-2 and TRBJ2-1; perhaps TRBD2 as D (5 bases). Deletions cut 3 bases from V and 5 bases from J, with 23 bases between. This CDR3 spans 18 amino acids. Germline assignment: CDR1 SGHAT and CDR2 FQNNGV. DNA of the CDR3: TGTGCCAGCAGCTTCTCCCCCCGGAGGCGGGCTACGAACAATGAGCAGTTCTTC. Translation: CASSFSPRRRATNNEQFF.

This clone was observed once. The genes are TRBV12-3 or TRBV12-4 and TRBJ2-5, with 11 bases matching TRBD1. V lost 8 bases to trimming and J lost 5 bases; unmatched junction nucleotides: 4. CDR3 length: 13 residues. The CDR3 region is CASRDRGFETQYF. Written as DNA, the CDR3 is TGTGCCAGCCGGGACAGGGGGTTTGAGACCCAGTACTTC.

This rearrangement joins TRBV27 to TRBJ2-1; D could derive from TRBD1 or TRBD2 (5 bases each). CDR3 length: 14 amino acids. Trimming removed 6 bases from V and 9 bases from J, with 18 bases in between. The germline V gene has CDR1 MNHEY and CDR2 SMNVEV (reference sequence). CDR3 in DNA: TGTGCCAGCAGATCCACCGGGAAAGGGGTTGAGCAGTTCTTC. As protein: CASRSTGKGVEQFF.

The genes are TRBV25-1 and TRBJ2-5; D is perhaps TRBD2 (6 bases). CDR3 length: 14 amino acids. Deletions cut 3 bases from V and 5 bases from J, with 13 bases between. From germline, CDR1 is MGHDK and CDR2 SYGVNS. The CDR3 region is CASSEQRRGETQYF. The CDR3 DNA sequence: TGTGCCAGCAGTGAGCAACGCCGGGGGGAGACCCAGTACTTC.

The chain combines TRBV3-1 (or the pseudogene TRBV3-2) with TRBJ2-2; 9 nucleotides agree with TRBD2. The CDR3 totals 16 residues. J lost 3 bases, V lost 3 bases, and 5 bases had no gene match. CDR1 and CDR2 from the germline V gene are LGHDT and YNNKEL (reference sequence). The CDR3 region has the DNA TGTGCCAGCAGCCAGAGGACTAGCGTACACACCGGGGAGCTGTTTTTT. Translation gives CASSQRTSVHTGELFF.

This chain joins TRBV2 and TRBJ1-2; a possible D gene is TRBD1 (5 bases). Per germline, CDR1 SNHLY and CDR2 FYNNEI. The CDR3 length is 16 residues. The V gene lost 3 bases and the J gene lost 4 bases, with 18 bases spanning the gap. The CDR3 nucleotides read TGTGCCAGCAGTGAGGGGGGTGGAGGGGAAGGCTATGGCTACACCTTC. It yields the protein CASSEGGGGEGYGYTF. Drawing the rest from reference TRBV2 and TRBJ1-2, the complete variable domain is EPEVTQTPSHQVTQMGQEVILRCVPISNHLYFYWYRQILGQKVEFLVSFYNNEISEKSEIFDDQFSVERPDGSNFTLKIRSTKLEDSAMYFCASSEGGGGEGYGYTFGSGTRLTVV.

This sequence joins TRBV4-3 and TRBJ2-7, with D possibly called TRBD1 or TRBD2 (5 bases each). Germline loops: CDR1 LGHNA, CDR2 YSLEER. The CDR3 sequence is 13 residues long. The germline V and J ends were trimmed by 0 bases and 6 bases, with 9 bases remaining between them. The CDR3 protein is CASSQDRGAEQYF. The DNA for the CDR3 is TGCGCCAGCAGCCAAGATCGAGGGGCCGAGCAGTACTTC.

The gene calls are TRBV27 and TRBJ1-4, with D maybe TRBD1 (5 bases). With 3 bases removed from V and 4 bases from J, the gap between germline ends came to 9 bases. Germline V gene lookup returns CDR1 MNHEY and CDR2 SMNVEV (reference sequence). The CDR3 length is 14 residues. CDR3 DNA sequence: TGTGCCAGCAGTTTGGGGGGGATTAATGAAAAACTGTTTTTT. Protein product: CASSLGGINEKLFF.